One and the same sample provided the 16 T cell receptor beta chains below, sequenced in a study of control samples from healthy donors and cancer patients. The data were produced by immunoSEQ multiplex PCR, yet TCRdb's version contains in-frame clones alone and is incomplete. In the table there are approximately 49,000 clones, 80% to 90% of which are singletons. The sequenced sample consisted of PBMCs. These receptor sequences come from a woman aged 45 to 65 with lung cancer.

The rearrangement links TRBV5-1 to TRBJ1-1; D not resolved. V gave up 0 bases and J gave up 5 bases, with 5 bases separating them. Germline V gene lookup returns CDR1 SGHRS and CDR2 YFSETQ. This CDR3 has 12 residues. In DNA form, the CDR3 reads TGCGCCAGCAGCTTGGATGGTACTGAAGCTTTCTTT. Translation gives CASSLDGTEAFF.

The genes are TRBV27 and TRBJ1-4; no definite D call. Germline assignment: CDR1 MNHEY and CDR2 SMNVEV (reference sequence). The CDR3 extends over 13 amino acids. V gave up 8 bases and J gave up 6 bases, with 13 bases separating them. The CDR3 is CASHGRLDEKLFF. The CDR3 bases are TGTGCCAGCCATGGACGGTTGGATGAAAAACTGTTTTTT.

This rearrangement joins TRBV6-5 to TRBJ1-4, with D possibly being TRBD1 (6 bases). This CDR3 region has 13 residues. Germline V gene data show CDR1 as MNHEY and CDR2 as SVGAGI. The ends were cut back, 8 bases at V and 7 bases at J, with 14 bases in the middle. CDR3 protein: CASSRGTSEKLFF. The CDR3 DNA sequence: TGTGCCAGCTCTAGGGGGACGAGTGAAAAACTGTTTTTT.

This rearrangement joins TRBV14 to TRBJ1-2; TRBD1 agrees at 7 bases. CDR3 length: 15 amino acids. V trimming: 3 bases; J trimming: 2 bases; junction bases outside the gene matches: 6. Per germline, CDR1 SGHDN and CDR2 FVKESK. CDR3 sequence reads: CASSQLGQENYGYTF. The CDR3 DNA reads as TGTGCCAGCAGCCAGCTCGGACAGGAGAACTATGGCTACACCTTC.

The chain is built from TRBV14 and TRBJ1-3; D gene uncertain. The CDR3 is made up of 14 amino acids. The V gene lost 4 bases and the J gene lost 0 bases, with 7 bases spanning the gap. Germline values: CDR1 SGHDN, CDR2 FVKESK. CDR3 nucleotide sequence: TGTGCCAGCAGCCTAGGGAGCTCTGGAAACACCATATATTTT. Its protein product is CASSLGSSGNTIYF.

The rearrangement uses TRBV9 and TRBJ1-2; D remains ambiguous. The CDR3 loop spans 13 amino acids. V dropped 4 bases and J dropped 6 bases, with 13 bases sitting between them. Germline CDR1 is SGDLS and CDR2 is YYNGEE. This CDR3 reads CASSPREGDGYTF. CDR3 bases: TGTGCCAGCAGCCCCCGAGAGGGAGATGGCTACACCTTC. The complete variable domain, with remaining parts taken from reference TRBV9 and TRBJ1-2, reads DSGVTQTPKHLITATGQRVTLRCSPRSGDLSVYWYQQSLDQGLQFLIQYYNGEERAKGNILERFSAQQFPDLHSELNLSSLELGDSALYFCASSPREGDGYTFGSGTRLTVV.

Written as DNA, the CDR3 is TGTGCCTGGAGCCCGGACAGGCCTTCCTACACAGATACGCAGTATTTT. Protein sequence: CAWSPDRPSYTDTQYF. The chain recombines TRBV30 with TRBJ2-3; 7 bases agree with TRBD1. Germline loops: CDR1 GTSNPN, CDR2 SVGIG (reference sequence). The CDR3 spans 16 residues. V was clipped by 3 bases and J by 2 bases; unmatched bases: 11.

V and J are TRBV6-2 or TRBV6-3 and TRBJ1-1, with D possibly being TRBD1 (5 bases). CDR1 and CDR2 (germline): MNHEY, SVGEGT. The CDR3 loop spans 16 amino acids. Trimming took 2 bases from V and 0 from J, leaving 13 bases between them. CDR3 protein: CASSYLGTAMNTEAFF. DNA for the CDR3: TGTGCCAGCAGTTACCTTGGGACCGCTATGAACACTGAAGCTTTCTTT.

The rearrangement joins TRBV28 to TRBJ2-1, with 7 bases lining up with TRBD1. Germline V CDR1 and CDR2: MDHEN, SYDVKM. This CDR3 has 15 amino acids. Trimming took 3 bases from V and 8 from J; bases not matched to a gene: 10. CDR3 sequence: CASSFRLTGNHEQFF. The CDR3 DNA reads as TGTGCCAGCAGTTTTCGTCTGACAGGGAACCATGAGCAGTTCTTC.

This rearrangement joins TRBV27 to TRBJ2-7; 10 positions agree with TRBD1. This CDR3 has 21 amino acids. Trimming cost V 3 bases and J 0 bases; bases outside gene matches: 20. Germline V gene lookup returns CDR1 MNHEY and CDR2 SMNVEV (reference sequence). The CDR3 DNA reads as TGTGCCAGCAGTTTTTACCGACACTCGACAGGGGGCTCTTTACCCTCCTACGAGCAGTACTTC. It encodes CASSFYRHSTGGSLPSYEQYF.

V usage is TRBV21-1 and J usage is TRBJ2-7; TRBD1, the table's D call, was not compared with the DNA. TRBV21-1 is a pseudogene segment. This CDR3 comprises 22 residues. CDR3 loop: CASSKRYPRQKGPFGLLGEQYF. The DNA of the CDR3 is TGTGCCAGCAGCAAAAGATACCCACGACAGAAGGGTCCGTTCGGGCTCCTTGGCGAGCAGTACTTC.

Here the CDR3 DNA reads TGTGCCAGCAGCTTAACAGGGTGGTGGGACACTGAAGCTTTCTTT. It codes for CASSLTGWWDTEAFF. The rearrangement links TRBV7-9 to TRBJ1-1, with TRBD1 as a possible D gene (6 bases). V lost 2 bases and J 3 bases, leaving 13 bases between the germline ends. The CDR3 spans 15 residues. Germline V lookup: CDR1 SEHNR, CDR2 FQNEAQ (reference sequence).

The chain recombines TRBV24-1 with TRBJ2-7; 8 bases agree with TRBD1. CDR3 size: 13 residues. J gave up 4 bases and V 9 bases, and 7 bases lay outside the gene matches. Germline loops: CDR1 KGHDR, CDR2 SFDVKD. The CDR3 region has the DNA TGTGCCACCCAGGACAGGGACGGATACGAGCAGTACTTC. It translates to CATQDRDGYEQYF.

This sequence joins TRBV28 and TRBJ1-6, with a weak D call TRBD1 (5 bases). Germline CDR1 and CDR2: MDHEN and SYDVKM. The CDR3 has 15 amino acids. V lost 6 bases, J lost 0 bases, and 9 bases lay in between. The CDR3 DNA sequence: TGTGCCAGCAGCCCCGGGACCTCCTATAATTCACCCCTCCACTTT. This codes for CASSPGTSYNSPLHF.

The gene calls are TRBV6-5 and TRBJ1-2; D is perhaps TRBD1 (6 bases). CDR1 and CDR2 (germline): MNHEY, SVGAGI. The CDR3 runs to 15 residues. With 6 bases removed from V and 0 bases from J, the gap between germline ends came to 14 bases. The CDR3: CASSKWTDSNYGYTF. CDR3 in DNA: TGTGCCAGCAGCAAATGGACAGATTCTAACTATGGCTACACCTTC.

This chain uses TRBV12-5 with TRBJ2-1; D not certain. Trimming removed 7 bases from V and 7 bases from J, with 20 bases in between. Per germline, CDR1 LGHNT and CDR2 FRNRAP. This CDR3 contains 15 residues. The CDR3 protein is CASAVVRLLMNEQFF. The CDR3 region has the DNA TGTGCTAGTGCCGTAGTTCGGTTGCTTATGAATGAGCAGTTCTTC.